The entry below gives a single T cell receptor (beta chain) sequence along with its context. The antigen is unknown. Germline V gene lookup returns CDR1 SGHAT and CDR2 FQNNGV. V was cut by 6 bases and J by 3 bases, with 9 bases left in between. This CDR3 region has 12 residues. Donors were drawn from the approximately 110-subject validation cohort, separate from the roughly 700-subject first cohort. This entry is derived from a study of cytomegalovirus exposure and HLA in healthy donors. The study's findings and limits: Researchers counted roughly 150 TCR beta chains as cytomegalovirus-associated.

This table comes from immunoSEQ multiplex PCR, and its TCRdb copy is limited to in-frame clones, with some not included. The sample holds 190,000 or so clones, about 80% seen once. The sequence came from a woman between 18 and 29 years old in good health and CMV-seropositive. This chain joins TRBV11-2 and TRBJ2-7; D unresolved. Sequenced input: PBMCs. The CDR3 bases are TGTGCCAGCAGTCCCCTCGGCTACGAGCAGTACTTC. This codes for CASSPLGYEQYF.